One sample yielded the 23 T cell receptor beta chains listed below, sequenced in a study of radiotherapy plus CTLA-4 blockade in lung cancer listed by TCRdb under 2018. Libraries came from the immunoSEQ multiplex PCR assay. TCRdb limited this immuneACCESS table to in-frame rearrangements with V and J called. A share of clones is missing; checked studies link under half to unresolved V genes, and the rest is unexplained. The sample includes 120,000 or so clones, with around 90% observed a single time. The top ten clonotypes cover just under 7% of the sample. Sample: peripheral blood, taken from a patient treated with radiotherapy plus ipilimumab. Receptor source: a human donor with non-small cell lung cancer that progressed on radiotherapy plus ipilimumab.

This sequence joins TRBV10-3 and TRBJ2-5; 7 nucleotides align to TRBD1. Germline CDR1 is ENHRY and CDR2 is SYGVKD. V lost 4 bases and J lost 3; bases outside the gene matches: 8. The CDR3 runs 15 residues. This chain's CDR3 is CAISVLQGIKETQYF. CDR3 coding DNA: TGTGCCATCAGTGTTTTACAGGGGATTAAAGAGACCCAGTACTTC.

The chain couples TRBV5-1 to TRBJ2-5; D gene ambiguous. V lost 4 bases and J 3 bases, leaving 4 bases between the germline ends. The CDR3 runs 11 residues. Germline values: CDR1 SGHRS, CDR2 YFSETQ. The CDR3 sequence is CASSREETQYF. The CDR3 region has the DNA TGCGCCAGCAGCAGAGAAGAGACCCAGTACTTC.

The CDR3 sequence is CASSGNYEQYF. In DNA form, the CDR3 reads TGTGCCAGCAGTGGGAACTACGAGCAGTACTTC. This chain links TRBV6-1 with TRBJ2-7; unclear D gene. The CDR3 contains 11 residues. Trimming cost V 4 bases and J 3 bases, with 4 bases left between them. CDR1 is MNHNS, CDR2 SASEGT, per germline.

The chain recombines TRBV7-3 with TRBJ2-1, with 12 bases fitting TRBD2. The CDR3 contains 15 residues. Germline values: CDR1 SGHTA, CDR2 FQGTGA. The V segment lost 4 bases and the J segment 9 bases; nucleotides outside the gene matches: 7. Here the CDR3 DNA reads TGTGCCAGCAGCTCGACTAGCGGGAGAGCCGGTGAGCAGTTCTTC. This codes for CASSSTSGRAGEQFF.

This chain uses TRBV6-5 with TRBJ2-2; the D call may be TRBD1 or TRBD2 (5 bases each). V was cut by 2 bases and J by 8 bases, with 15 bases left in between. This CDR3 has 15 amino acids. Germline V gene sequence: CDR1 MNHEY, CDR2 SVGAGI. The CDR3 reads CASSYQNQGVGELFF. Written as DNA, the CDR3 is TGTGCCAGCAGTTACCAGAACCAGGGAGTGGGGGAGCTGTTTTTT.

This chain links TRBV19 with TRBJ2-5; TRBD1 agrees at 7 bases. Germline assignment: CDR1 LNHDA and CDR2 SQIVND (reference sequence). The CDR3 is 14 residues long. The ends lost 0 bases at V and 5 bases at J; junction bases unmatched: 3. The CDR3 sequence is CASSIDTGVETQYF. CDR3 bases: TGTGCCAGTAGTATAGATACAGGGGTGGAGACCCAGTACTTC.

The chain uses TRBV7-8 and TRBJ2-2; a possible D gene is TRBD2 (6 bases). V lost 7 bases to trimming and J lost 7 bases, with 22 bases between them. There are 16 residues in the CDR3. CDR1 and CDR2 (germline): SGHVS, FQNEAQ. Here the CDR3 DNA reads TGTGCCAGCACCCGGCCCCAGCGGGTAATCGGCGGGGAGCTGTTTTTT. Its translation is CASTRPQRVIGGELFF.

V gene TRBV27 combines with J gene TRBJ1-2; a possible D gene is TRBD1 (6 bases). V lost 2 bases and J 9 bases, leaving 13 bases between the germline ends. CDR3 length: 13 amino acids. The germline gives CDR1 MNHEY, CDR2 SMNVEV (reference sequence). CDR3 sequence reads: CASSLRGSRSYTF. Here the CDR3 DNA reads TGTGCCAGCAGTTTAAGGGGGTCGCGAAGCTACACCTTC.

This clone was observed a handful of times. The chain joins TRBV11-2 to TRBJ2-3; no firm D call. Germline V gene lookup returns CDR1 SGHAT and CDR2 FQNNGV. Trimming pared 5 bases from V and 0 bases from J, leaving 6 bases between. The CDR3 sequence is 13 residues long. CDR3 bases: TGTGCCAGCAGCCGAATAAGCACAGATACGCAGTATTTT. It codes for CASSRISTDTQYF.

The rearrangement links TRBV19 to TRBJ1-1; D not resolved. Germline CDR1 LNHDA, CDR2 SQIVND (reference sequence). CDR3 length: 12 amino acids. V lost 8 bases, J lost 2 bases, and 9 bases lay in between. This CDR3 is CASQGDNTEAFF. CDR3 nucleotides: TGTGCCAGTCAAGGTGATAACACTGAAGCTTTCTTT.

The rearrangement uses TRBV18 and TRBJ1-1; D ambiguous. CDR3 length: 11 amino acids. Trimming removed 6 bases from V and 2 bases from J, with 4 bases in between. CDR1 and CDR2 from the germline V gene are KGHSH and LQKENI. CDR3 in DNA: TGTGCCAGCTCCGAAAACACTGAAGCTTTCTTT. Residues: CASSENTEAFF.

The chain carries TRBV5-8 and TRBJ2-7, with D possibly being TRBD1 or TRBD2 (7 bases each). In germline, CDR1 is SGHTS, CDR2 YDEGEE. The CDR3 sequence is 17 residues long. V shed 4 bases and J shed 3 bases, with 23 bases lying between them. CDR3 in DNA: TGTGCCAGCAGCACTCCGGGACAGAGCGGGGCGAGCTACGAGCAGTACTTC. This gives the protein CASSTPGQSGASYEQYF.

The genes are TRBV20-1 and TRBJ1-2; possibly TRBD1 for D (6 bases). The CDR3 is 11 residues long. The V end was cut by 6 bases, the J end by 5 bases, with 10 bases between. Germline lookup yields CDR1 DFQATT and CDR2 SNEGSKA (reference sequence). The CDR3 sequence is CSAPTGYGYTF. CDR3 DNA: TGCAGTGCCCCGACAGGTTATGGCTACACCTTC.

The gene calls are TRBV2 and TRBJ2-3, with TRBD2 matching over 10 bases. The germline V gene has CDR1 SNHLY and CDR2 FYNNEI. V was pared by 5 bases and J by 2 bases, with 13 bases of the junction left unmatched. CDR3 size: 18 residues. The CDR3 coding sequence is TGTGCCAGCAGTTTCGGTAGGACTAGCGGAGTTGCCACAGATACGCAGTATTTT. It specifies CASSFGRTSGVATDTQYF. Full variable domain (outside the CDR3, taken from reference TRBV2 and TRBJ2-3): EPEVTQTPSHQVTQMGQEVILRCVPISNHLYFYWYRQILGQKVEFLVSFYNNEISEKSEIFDDQFSVERPDGSNFTLKIRSTKLEDSAMYFCASSFGRTSGVATDTQYFGPGTRLTVL.

This clone has only one observation. The chain recombines TRBV7-8 with TRBJ1-2; the match to TRBD1 covers 11 bases. J was trimmed by 6 bases and V by 5 bases; bases with no gene match: 5. Germline CDR1 SGHVS, CDR2 FQNEAQ. This CDR3 spans 14 amino acids. The CDR3 sequence is CASSRDRGRDGYTF. CDR3 sequence (DNA): TGTGCCAGCAGCCGGGACAGGGGGAGAGATGGCTACACCTTC.

The table lists this clone with a count of one. J is TRBJ2-1 and V is TRBV19, with 12 bases fitting TRBD1. This CDR3 has 15 amino acids. From germline, CDR1 is LNHDA and CDR2 SQIVND (reference sequence). V lost 9 bases to trimming and J lost 8 bases; unmatched junction nucleotides: 11. The CDR3 DNA reads as TGTGCCAGCCGACCCGCGGGACAGGGGGCGCATGAGCAGTTCTTC. This translates into CASRPAGQGAHEQFF.

Only a few counts were recorded for this clone. Other DNA sequences from this sample encode an identical CDR3 as well. The V gene is TRBV27, the J gene TRBJ1-5; D might be TRBD1 (6 bases). The CDR3 is 13 residues long. Germline-derived CDR1 and CDR2 are MNHEY and SMNVEV (reference sequence). Trimming cost V 6 bases and J 2 bases, with 8 bases left between them. CDR3 loop: CASSRQGNQPQHF. As DNA, the CDR3 is TGTGCCAGCAGCCGACAGGGCAATCAGCCCCAGCATTTT.

The chain is built from TRBV19 and TRBJ1-1, with D hard to call. Looked up from germline, CDR1 is LNHDA and CDR2 is SQIVND (reference sequence). The CDR3 loop spans 11 amino acids. V lost 7 bases and J 10 bases, leaving 13 bases between the germline ends. The CDR3 spells CASTGSRIAFF. For the CDR3, the DNA is TGTGCCAGTACGGGGTCTAGGATAGCTTTCTTT.

The chain uses TRBV11-3 and TRBJ2-6; unclear D gene. There are 16 residues in the CDR3. CDR1 is SGHNT, CDR2 YENEEA, per germline. Trimming cost V 6 bases and J 2 bases, with 14 bases left between them. The CDR3 DNA follows: TGTGCCAGCAGTCACACGGCTGAGGCTGGGGCCAACGTCCTGACTTTC. Its protein is CASSHTAEAGANVLTF.

The chain couples TRBV7-2 to TRBJ2-3; D ambiguous. The CDR3 runs 12 residues. Per germline, CDR1 SGHTA and CDR2 FQGNSA. V lost 0 bases to trimming and J lost 5 bases, with 3 bases between them. The CDR3 is CASSLARDTQYF. The CDR3 DNA reads TGTGCCAGCAGCTTAGCCCGAGATACGCAGTATTTT.

This rearrangement joins TRBV7-3 to TRBJ2-1, with D possibly matching TRBD2 (6 bases). The CDR3 length is 19 residues. Germline CDR1 and CDR2: SGHTA and FQGTGA. V lost 1 base, J lost 8 bases, and 27 bases lay in between. CDR3 nucleotides: TGTGCCAGCAGCTTAAGGGCCCCTAGCGTACCTACACATAGGGATGAGCAGTTCTTC. Residues: CASSLRAPSVPTHRDEQFF.

This clone was seen a single time. The chain joins TRBV27 to TRBJ1-2; D gene uncertain. Trimming left V 4 bases short and J 3 bases short, with 12 bases between. The CDR3 has 14 amino acids. Germline V CDR1 and CDR2: MNHEY, SMNVEV (reference sequence). CDR3 coding DNA: TGTGCCAGCAGTTCCGCTTCAGGAGACTATGGCTACACCTTC. Translating it yields CASSSASGDYGYTF.

V usage is TRBV6-1 and J usage is TRBJ1-3; 9 bases fit TRBD1. Germline loops: CDR1 MNHNS, CDR2 SASEGT. The V and J ends lost 4 bases and 0 bases, in that order; junction bases with no gene match: 10. CDR3 length: 18 residues. CDR3 sequence (DNA): TGTGCCAGCAGTGCCACGACAGGGGGAAAAATCTCTGGAAACACCATATATTTT. This codes for CASSATTGGKISGNTIYF.